The 16 T cell receptor beta chains below were found in one sample sequenced in a study of T-cell reconstitution after alpha-beta-depleted transplantation in children. Unique molecular identifiers were incorporated when the TCRbeta library was constructed. TCRdb reanalysed the PCR reads using MiXCR and keeps one entry per CDR3 protein. The sample shows fewer than 400,000 distinct CDR3 sequences, approximately 20% of them seen only once. The sequences come from PBMCs from the stem cell graft donor, collected from the stem cell graft. These receptors were obtained from a human donor who donated a stem cell graft to a child with acute myeloid leukemia.

The chain carries TRBV27 and TRBJ2-7; D is perhaps TRBD2 (6 bases). This CDR3 spans 14 amino acids. V shed 8 bases and J shed 1 base, with 15 bases lying between them. The germline V gene encodes CDR1 MNHEY and CDR2 SMNVEV (reference sequence). The CDR3 sequence is CASQPRRDSYEQYF. CDR3 nucleotide sequence: TGTGCCAGCCAGCCTAGGAGGGATTCCTACGAGCAGTACTTC.

This clonotype appeared a few times. This chain joins TRBV20-1 and TRBJ2-5, with no clear D. Looked up from germline, CDR1 is DFQATT and CDR2 is SNEGSKA (reference sequence). Trimming cost V 2 bases and J 2 bases, with 9 bases left between them. CDR3 length: 13 amino acids. The CDR3: CSARWSPQETQYF. The CDR3 DNA follows: TGCAGTGCTAGATGGAGTCCACAAGAGACCCAGTACTTC.

The rearrangement uses TRBV5-1 and TRBJ2-1; D unclear. The CDR3 has 13 residues. The V end lost 0 bases, the J end lost 15 bases, and 16 bases lay between the germline ends. Per the germline V gene, CDR1 is SGHRS and CDR2 is YFSETQ. This CDR3 is CASSLVDRVGRFF. The CDR3 nucleotides are TGCGCCAGCAGCTTGGTGGACCGCGTCGGGCGGTTCTTC.

The CDR3 DNA is TGTGCCAGCAGCCTACACGGGGACAGGGCTCTCAATGAGCAGTTCTTC. Translation gives CASSLHGDRALNEQFF. V and J are TRBV7-2 and TRBJ2-1; 9 nucleotides align to TRBD1. Trimming at V came to 5 bases and at J to 6 bases, leaving 11 bases not matched to a gene. The CDR3 is 16 residues long. Germline values: CDR1 SGHTA, CDR2 FQGNSA.

The rearrangement links TRBV7-3 to TRBJ1-1; D remains ambiguous. The CDR3 length is 13 residues. The V gene's germline CDR1 is SGHTA and CDR2 FQGTGA. The V end lost 5 bases, the J end lost 5 bases, and 12 bases lay between the germline ends. CDR3 sequence reads: CASSRTKDTEAFF. The CDR3 region has the DNA TGTGCCAGCAGCCGGACTAAGGATACTGAAGCTTTCTTT.

This clonotype was seen a handful of times. CDR3 bases: TGTGCCAGCGGGGCCGGGAATTACTATGGCTACACCTTC. It yields the protein CASGAGNYYGYTF. J is TRBJ1-2 and V is TRBV12-3 or TRBV12-4; D might be TRBD1 (5 bases). Trimming cost V 8 bases and J 3 bases, with 13 bases left between them. The CDR3 loop spans 13 amino acids.

The chain is built from TRBV4-1 and TRBJ1-2; D is uncertain. The germline V gene encodes CDR1 MGHRA and CDR2 YSYEKL. V was pared by 7 bases and J by 5 bases, with 17 bases between. There are 14 residues in the CDR3. The CDR3 nucleotides are TGCGCCAGCAATCCCCCGTTGGAAAAATATGGCTACACCTTC. As protein: CASNPPLEKYGYTF.

This clonotype was counted many times. V gene TRBV9 combines with J gene TRBJ2-1; TRBD2 matches at 9 bases. Germline loops: CDR1 SGDLS, CDR2 YYNGEE. The CDR3 consists of 15 residues. V shed 6 bases, J shed 7 bases, and the junction held 11 bases outside the gene matches. The chain's CDR3 is CASTQTTSGTNEQFF. CDR3 DNA sequence: TGTGCCAGCACTCAAACGACTAGCGGAACTAATGAGCAGTTCTTC. Drawing the rest from reference TRBV9 and TRBJ2-1, the complete variable domain is DSGVTQTPKHLITATGQRVTLRCSPRSGDLSVYWYQQSLDQGLQFLIQYYNGEERAKGNILERFSAQQFPDLHSELNLSSLELGDSALYFCASTQTTSGTNEQFFGPGTRLTVL.

This clonotype was detected only a few times. The chain carries TRBV10-3 and TRBJ2-5; TRBD2 matches 10 bases. The CDR3 extends over 17 amino acids. CDR1 and CDR2 from the germline V gene are ENHRY and SYGVKD. The junction had 6 bases not matched to a gene; V was cut back by 0 bases and J by 2 bases. CDR3: CAISESWLAGAQETQYF. CDR3 DNA sequence: TGTGCCATCAGTGAGTCGTGGCTAGCGGGAGCTCAAGAGACCCAGTACTTC.

This clonotype showed up many times. The rearrangement joins TRBV18 to TRBJ2-5; D is possibly TRBD1 or TRBD2 (5 bases each). The length of the CDR3 is 15 residues. The V and J ends lost 1 base and 5 bases respectively, with 14 bases between them. Germline CDR1 KGHSH, CDR2 LQKENI. CDR3 DNA sequence: TGTGCCAGCTCACCACAATCAGGGACCGTGGAGACCCAGTACTTC. This encodes CASSPQSGTVETQYF.

In its sample, this clonotype was seen many times. The J gene is TRBJ2-1, the V gene TRBV12-3 or TRBV12-4, with TRBD1 matching 10 bases. J lost 7 bases, V lost 5 bases, and 8 bases had no gene match. This CDR3 contains 15 residues. CDR3 loop: CASSPGTGVLNEQFF. In nucleotides, the CDR3 is TGTGCCAGCAGTCCCGGGACAGGGGTCTTGAATGAGCAGTTCTTC.

As concerns this clonotype: At one of its ends the junction is not consistent with the germline gene, which may arise from a read error. V gene TRBV20-1 combines with J gene TRBJ1-4; 7 bases match TRBD1. The CDR3 spans 10 residues. Germline loops: CDR1 DFQATT, CDR2 SNEGSKA (reference sequence). The chain's CDR3 is CSARDTGVVF. DNA of the CDR3: TGCAGTGCTAGAGATACAGGGGTGGTTTTT.

This clonotype was counted a few times. The chain links TRBV5-1 to TRBJ2-3; D gene uncertain. The V end was cut by 6 bases, the J end by 6 bases, with 14 bases between. The CDR3 loop spans 13 amino acids. Germline CDR1 is SGHRS and CDR2 is YFSETQ. The chain's CDR3 is CASTMNLGDTQYF. The DNA for the CDR3 is TGCGCCAGCACCATGAACCTAGGGGATACGCAGTATTTT.

This clonotype was picked up a small number of times. This rearrangement joins TRBV2 to TRBJ2-7; D is possibly TRBD1 (6 bases). V lost 6 bases to trimming and J lost 5 bases, with 26 bases between them. The germline CDR1 and CDR2 sequences are SNHLY and FYNNEI. This CDR3 region has 17 residues. The DNA of the CDR3 is TGTGCCAGCAGGGATCCACTCCAGACAGGACCTTCGGACGAGCAGTACTTC. Amino acids: CASRDPLQTGPSDEQYF.

In its sample, this clonotype was seen a few times. The chain uses TRBV9 and TRBJ1-6, with unresolved D. Germline assignment: CDR1 SGDLS and CDR2 YYNGEE. The CDR3 runs 16 residues. Deletions cut 3 bases from V and 6 bases from J, with 16 bases between. This chain's CDR3 is CASSALPGGRNSPLHF. The CDR3 DNA is TGTGCCAGCAGCGCCCTACCGGGTGGCCGTAATTCACCCCTCCACTTT.

In its sample, this clonotype was seen a few times. J is TRBJ2-1 and V is TRBV5-1, with TRBD1 matching 8 bases. Germline CDR1 and CDR2: SGHRS and YFSETQ. After removal of 4 bases from V and 5 bases from J, the junction contained 11 bases not matched to a gene. CDR3 length equals 16 residues. In DNA form, the CDR3 reads TGCGCCAGCAGCCCGCGCTCCGGGACAGGAAACAATGAGCAGTTCTTC. Its protein product is CASSPRSGTGNNEQFF. Supplemented by reference TRBV5-1 and TRBJ2-1, the full variable domain reads KAGVTQTPRYLIKTRGQQVTLSCSPISGHRSVSWYQQTPGQGLQFLFEYFSETQRNKGNFPGRFSGRQFSNSRSEMNVSTLELGDSALYLCASSPRSGTGNNEQFFGPGTRLTVL.